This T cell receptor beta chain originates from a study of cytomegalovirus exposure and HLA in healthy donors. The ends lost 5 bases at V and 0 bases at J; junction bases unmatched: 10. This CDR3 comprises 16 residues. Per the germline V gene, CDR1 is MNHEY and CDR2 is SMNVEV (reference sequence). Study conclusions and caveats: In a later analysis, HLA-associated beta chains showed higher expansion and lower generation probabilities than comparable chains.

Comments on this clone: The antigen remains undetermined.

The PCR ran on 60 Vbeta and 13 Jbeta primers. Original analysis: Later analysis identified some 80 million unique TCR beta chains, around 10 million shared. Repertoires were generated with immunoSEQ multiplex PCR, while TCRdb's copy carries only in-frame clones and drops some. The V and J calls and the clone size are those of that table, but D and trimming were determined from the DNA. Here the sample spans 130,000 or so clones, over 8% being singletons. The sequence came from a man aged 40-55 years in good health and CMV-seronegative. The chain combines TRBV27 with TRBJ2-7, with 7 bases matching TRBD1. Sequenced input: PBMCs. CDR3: CASSDTTGPSSYEQYF. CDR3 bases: TGTGCCAGCAGTGACACGACAGGGCCCTCCTCCTACGAGCAGTACTTC.